This TCR beta chain derives from a study of shared clonotypes between healthy human individuals. Study-level background: The donor pool was made up of a couple of women and a few men aged 18 to 49.

About this clone: Its antigen is unidentified.

Study results and caveats: A generally larger estimated richness was seen in naive subsets than in memory subsets.

This CDR3 contains 14 residues. CDR1 is SGHTA and CDR2 is FQGNSA in the germline V gene. V dropped 0 bases and J dropped 10 bases, with 15 bases sitting between them. This table comes from immunoSEQ multiplex PCR, and its TCRdb copy is limited to in-frame clones, with some not included. The sample lists approximately 2.5 million clones; around nine tenths were seen once. The J gene is TRBJ2-5, the V gene TRBV7-2, with D unclear. The sample was naive CD4+ T cells sorted from blood. Subset described: CD45RA+ positively selected. The clonotype originates from a man younger than 35 in good health. The CDR3 reads CASSLASSLEVQYF. The CDR3 DNA follows: TGTGCCAGCAGCTTAGCGAGCTCTCTAGAGGTCCAGTACTTC.